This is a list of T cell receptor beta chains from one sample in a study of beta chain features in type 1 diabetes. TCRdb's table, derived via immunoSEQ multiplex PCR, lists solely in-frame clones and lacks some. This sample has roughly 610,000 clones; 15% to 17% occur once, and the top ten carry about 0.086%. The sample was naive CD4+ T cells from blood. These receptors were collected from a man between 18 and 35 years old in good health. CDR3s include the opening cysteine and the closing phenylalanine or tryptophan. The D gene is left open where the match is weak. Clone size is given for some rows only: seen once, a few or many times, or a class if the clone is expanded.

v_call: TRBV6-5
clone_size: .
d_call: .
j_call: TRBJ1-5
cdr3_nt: TGTGCCAGCAGTCATAGAAGGGACCAGCCCCAGCATTTT
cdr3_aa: CASSHRRDQPQHF

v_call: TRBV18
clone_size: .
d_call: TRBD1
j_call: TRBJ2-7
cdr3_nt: TGTGCCAGCTCACCCACAGGGGGCTACGAGCAGTACTTC
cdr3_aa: CASSPTGGYEQYF

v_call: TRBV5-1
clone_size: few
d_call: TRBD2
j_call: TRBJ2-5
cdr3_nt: TGCGCCAGCAGCCCCTCGGGACTAGCGAGGGAGACCCAGTACTTC
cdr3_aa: CASSPSGLARETQYF

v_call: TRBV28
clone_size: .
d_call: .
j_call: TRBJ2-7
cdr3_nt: TGTGCCAGCAGTTTGCGGAGTCTTGGGCAGGGTCGCGAGCAGTACTTC
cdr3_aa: CASSLRSLGQGREQYF

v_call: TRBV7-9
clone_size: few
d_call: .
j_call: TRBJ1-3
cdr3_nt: TGTGCCAGCAGCTTAGGAGCAAGCCCCTCTGGAAACACCATATATTTT
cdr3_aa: CASSLGASPSGNTIYF

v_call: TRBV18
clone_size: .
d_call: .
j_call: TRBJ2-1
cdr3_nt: TGTGCCAGCTCATCCGACCTCATAACAAGCGGCAATGAGCAGTTCTTC
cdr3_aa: CASSSDLITSGNEQFF

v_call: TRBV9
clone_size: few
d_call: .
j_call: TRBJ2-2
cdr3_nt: TGTGCCAGCAGCGTAGTGGGGGGCCCGATCGGGGAGCTGTTTTTT
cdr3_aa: CASSVVGGPIGELFF

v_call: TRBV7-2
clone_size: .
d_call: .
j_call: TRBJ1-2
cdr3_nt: TGTGCCAGCAGCTTAGGGGAAAGGCTATCGGGGCGAGCTAACTATGGCTACACCTTC
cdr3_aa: CASSLGERLSGRANYGYTF

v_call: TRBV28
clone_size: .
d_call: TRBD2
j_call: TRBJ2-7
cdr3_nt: TGTGCCAGCAGCGGGACTAGGGCAAACGAGCAGTACTTC
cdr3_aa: CASSGTRANEQYF

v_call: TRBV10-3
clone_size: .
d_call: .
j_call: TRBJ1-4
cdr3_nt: TGTGCCATCAGCCCCCGTGGGAATGAAAAACTGTTTTTT
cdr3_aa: CAISPRGNEKLFF

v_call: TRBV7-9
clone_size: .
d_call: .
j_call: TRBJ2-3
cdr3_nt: TGTGCCAGCAGCTTTCTAACTACAGGGCCAGATACGCAGTATTTT
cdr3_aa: CASSFLTTGPDTQYF

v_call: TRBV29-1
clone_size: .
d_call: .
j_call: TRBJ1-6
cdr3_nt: TGCAGCGTGCAAAGGAGGCAGGATTCACCCCTCCACTTT
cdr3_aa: CSVQRRQDSPLHF

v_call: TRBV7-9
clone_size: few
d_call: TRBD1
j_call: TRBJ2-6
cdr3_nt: TGTGCCAGCCCAAAAGGGGGCAGTGCCGGGGCCAACGTCCTGACTTTC
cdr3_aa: CASPKGGSAGANVLTF

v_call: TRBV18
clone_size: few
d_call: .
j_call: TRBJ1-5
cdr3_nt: TGTGCCAGCTCACGGCAGGGACTATTAAGCAATCAGCCCCAGCATTTT
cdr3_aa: CASSRQGLLSNQPQHF

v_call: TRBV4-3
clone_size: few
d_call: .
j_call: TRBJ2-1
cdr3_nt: TGCGCCAGCAGCCAAGATCAAGCGTTGGGGAACAATGAGCAGTTCTTC
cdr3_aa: CASSQDQALGNNEQFF

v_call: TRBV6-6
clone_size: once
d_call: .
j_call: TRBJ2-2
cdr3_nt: TGTGCCAGCAGCGAGTCCAGGACGATGGGAACCGGGGAGCTGTTTTTT
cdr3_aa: CASSESRTMGTGELFF

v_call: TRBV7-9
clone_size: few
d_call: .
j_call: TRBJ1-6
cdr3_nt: TGTGCCAGCAGCTTAGGTACGGGGTACGACTCACCCCTCCACTTT
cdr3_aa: CASSLGTGYDSPLHF

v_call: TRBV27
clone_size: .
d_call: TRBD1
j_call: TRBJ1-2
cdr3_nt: TGTGCCAGCAGTTATAAGGACAGGGTTCGATATGGCTACACCTTC
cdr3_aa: CASSYKDRVRYGYTF

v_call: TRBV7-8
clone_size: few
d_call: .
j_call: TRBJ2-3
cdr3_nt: TGTGCCAGCAGCTTTTCCAGGGTCACAGATACGCAGTATTTT
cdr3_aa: CASSFSRVTDTQYF

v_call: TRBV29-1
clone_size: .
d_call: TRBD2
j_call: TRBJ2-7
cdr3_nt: TGCAGCGTTGAACCTAGCGGGGGGGCCTACGAGCAGTACTTC
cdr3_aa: CSVEPSGGAYEQYF

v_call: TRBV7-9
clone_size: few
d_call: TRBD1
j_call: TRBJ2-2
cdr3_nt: TGTGCCAGCAGCCCCCCAGGGGGCAATTTAGGGGAGCTGTTTTTT
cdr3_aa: CASSPPGGNLGELFF

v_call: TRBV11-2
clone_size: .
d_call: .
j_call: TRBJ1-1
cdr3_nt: TGTGCCAGCAGCTTAACCACTGAAGCTTTCTTT
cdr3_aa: CASSLTTEAFF

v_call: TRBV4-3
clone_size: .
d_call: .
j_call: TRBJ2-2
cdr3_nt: TGCGCCAGCAGCCAAGTCTCACAGAAGAACACCGGGGAGCTGTTTTTT
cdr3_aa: CASSQVSQKNTGELFF

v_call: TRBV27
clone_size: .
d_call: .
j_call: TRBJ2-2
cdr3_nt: TGTGCCAGCAGGCAGGGCGCCACCAACACCGGGGAGCTGTTTTTT
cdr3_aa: CASRQGATNTGELFF

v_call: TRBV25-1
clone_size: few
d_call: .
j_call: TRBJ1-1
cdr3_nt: TGTGCCAGCAGGGGGGATCGGAACACTGAAGCTTTCTTT
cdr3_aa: CASRGDRNTEAFF

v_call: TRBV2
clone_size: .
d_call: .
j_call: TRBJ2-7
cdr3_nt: TGTGCCAGCAGTGAAGTCTACGAGCAGTACTTC
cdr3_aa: CASSEVYEQYF

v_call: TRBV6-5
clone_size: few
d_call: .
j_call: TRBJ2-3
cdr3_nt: TGTGCCAGCAAGTTGACAGCGAGCGCCACAGATACGCAGTATTTT
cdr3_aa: CASKLTASATDTQYF

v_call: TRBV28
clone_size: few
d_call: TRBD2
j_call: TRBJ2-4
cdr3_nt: TGTGCCAGCAGCCCTCCCGGGACTAGCTATCCGATTCAGTACTTC
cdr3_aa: CASSPPGTSYPIQYF